This T cell receptor beta chain comes out of a study of early T cells in non-severe SARS-CoV-2 infection. The CDR3 runs to 15 residues. Germline CDR1 DFQATT, CDR2 SNEGSKA (reference sequence). V lost 2 bases, J lost 2 bases, and 7 bases stayed unmatched. This clonotype has at least ten counts. Unique molecular identifiers (one per individual cDNA molecule) were attached. MiXCR, applied by TCRdb to the 5' RACE reads, yields one record per CDR3 protein. This repertoire shows about 33,000 distinct CDR3 sequences, 4% to 5% found once; its top ten account for 7.9%. The sequence was obtained from an adult who was a healthcare worker with PCR-confirmed SARS-CoV-2 infection or an uninfected control (not recorded which). What was sequenced was whole blood. The genes are TRBV20-1 and TRBJ2-5, with 8 bases aligning to TRBD2. The CDR3 DNA is TGCAGTGCTAGATTAGCGGGGAGGGGGCAAGAGACCCAGTACTTC. Its protein product is CSARLAGRGQETQYF.